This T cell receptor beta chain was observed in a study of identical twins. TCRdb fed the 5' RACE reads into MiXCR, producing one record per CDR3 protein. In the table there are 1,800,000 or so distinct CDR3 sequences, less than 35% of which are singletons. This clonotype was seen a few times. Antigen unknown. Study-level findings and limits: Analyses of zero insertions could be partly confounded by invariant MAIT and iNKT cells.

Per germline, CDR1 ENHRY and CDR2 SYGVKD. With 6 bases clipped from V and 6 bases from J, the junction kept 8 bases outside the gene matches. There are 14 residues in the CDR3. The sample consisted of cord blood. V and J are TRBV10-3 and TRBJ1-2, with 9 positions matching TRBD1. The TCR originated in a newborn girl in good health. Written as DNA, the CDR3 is TGTGCCATCAGGCCGGACAGGGGAAGTGATGGCTACACCTTC. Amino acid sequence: CAIRPDRGSDGYTF.